What follows are 18 T cell receptor beta chains derived from one specimen sequenced in a study of CD8 T cells in ankylosing spondylitis. TCRdb re-called the 5' RACE reads through MiXCR, storing one row per CDR3 protein. The sample records a few hundred thousand distinct CDR3 sequences, 20% to 25% being singletons. Source material: blood, either unsorted or a sorted T cell fraction (not recorded which). The receptors derive from a female donor with ankylosing spondylitis or in good health (not recorded which).

This chain connects TRBV29-1 to TRBJ2-1; D is perhaps TRBD2 (6 bases). The CDR3 is 12 amino acids. CDR1 is SQVTM, CDR2 ANQGSEA, per germline. The V end was cut by 7 bases, the J end by 9 bases, with 16 bases between. The CDR3 sequence is CSAVRPSVEQFF. In DNA, the CDR3 is TGCAGCGCCGTGAGGCCTAGCGTTGAGCAGTTCTTC.

The genes are TRBV7-3 and TRBJ2-7, with 9 bases identical to TRBD1. CDR3 length: 14 amino acids. Unmatched junction bases numbered 6, after V lost 5 bases and J lost 4 bases. Germline V gene data show CDR1 as SGHTA and CDR2 as FQGTGA. In nucleotides, the CDR3 is TGTGCCAGCAGCCCACTGGGACAGGGTTACGAGCAGTACTTC. Its protein product is CASSPLGQGYEQYF.

The table lists this clonotype with many counts. The chain recombines TRBV28 with TRBJ2-1; D not resolved. Looked up from germline, CDR1 is MDHEN and CDR2 is SYDVKM. The CDR3 extends over 15 amino acids. V was shortened by 3 bases and J by 0 bases, with 9 bases between the two germline ends. In DNA, the CDR3 is TGTGCCAGCAGTTTCCCAAGGAGCTCCTACAATGAGCAGTTCTTC. It is translated as CASSFPRSSYNEQFF.

This clonotype occurred many times. The gene calls are TRBV4-3 and TRBJ2-1; D is uncertain. The ends were cut back, 0 bases at V and 13 bases at J, with 19 bases in the middle. Germline values: CDR1 LGHNA, CDR2 YSLEER. This CDR3 has 15 amino acids. The CDR3 bases are TGCGCCAGCAGCCAAGATTTTAGGCCCGATATCCCCCAGTTCTTC. Residues: CASSQDFRPDIPQFF.

The rearrangement joins TRBV7-2 to TRBJ2-3, with 9 bases that match TRBD2. The CDR3 runs 16 residues. With 5 bases clipped from V and 2 bases from J, the junction kept 8 bases outside the gene matches. Germline loops: CDR1 SGHTA, CDR2 FQGNSA. DNA of the CDR3: TGTGCCAGCAGCACCGGGACTAGCAGATCCACAGATACGCAGTATTTT. Amino acids: CASSTGTSRSTDTQYF.

The V and J genes are TRBV7-9 and TRBJ2-1; no firm D call. Between the trimmed V and J ends, which lost 2 bases and 6 bases, there was a span of 8 bases. The CDR3 totals 13 residues. Germline CDR1 reads SEHNR; CDR2 reads FQNEAQ (reference sequence). CDR3 sequence: CASSLFGSNEQFF. The CDR3 DNA reads as TGTGCCAGCAGCTTATTTGGAAGCAATGAGCAGTTCTTC. Full variable domain (outside the CDR3, taken from reference TRBV7-9 and TRBJ2-1): DTGVSQNPRHKITKRGQNVTFRCDPISEHNRLYWYRQTLGQGPEFLTYFQNEAQLEKSRLLSDRFSAERPKGSFSTLEIQRTEQGDSAMYLCASSLFGSNEQFFGPGTRLTVL.

The rearrangement uses TRBV18 and TRBJ2-3; no reliable D call. Trimming removed 5 bases from V and 0 bases from J, with 15 bases in between. CDR3 length equals 16 residues. Germline values: CDR1 KGHSH, CDR2 LQKENI. CDR3 bases: TGTGCCAGCTCAACGGCCTTGACGGTCAGCACAGATACGCAGTATTTT. Amino acids: CASSTALTVSTDTQYF.

CDR3 amino acids: CASSLTGGVNEQFF. The CDR3 DNA sequence: TGTGCCAGCAGCTTAACGGGCGGGGTCAATGAGCAGTTCTTC. This rearrangement joins TRBV7-3 to TRBJ2-1, with D possibly TRBD2 on 6 matching bases. CDR3 length equals 14 residues. V dropped 0 bases and J dropped 6 bases, with 9 bases sitting between them. Germline CDR1 SGHTA, CDR2 FQGTGA.

The sample holds many counts of this clonotype. The genes are TRBV10-1 and TRBJ2-5; unclear D gene. In germline, CDR1 is WNHNN, CDR2 SYGVQD (reference sequence). Trimming pared 6 bases from V and 1 base from J, leaving 9 bases between. This CDR3 is built from 13 residues. CDR3 nucleotide sequence: TGCGCCAGCAGGGAAAATCTCCAAGAGACCCAGTACTTC. It encodes CASRENLQETQYF.

This clonotype was observed a few times. The chain links TRBV10-3 to TRBJ2-3, with TRBD1 identical over 8 bases. The V and J ends lost 11 bases and 3 bases, in that order; junction bases with no gene match: 16. The CDR3 has 16 amino acids. Germline lookup yields CDR1 ENHRY and CDR2 SYGVKD. The CDR3 nucleotides are TGTGCCCGCTCCCGGCAGGGGGCAGGTAGGACAGATACGCAGTATTTT. Residues: CARSRQGAGRTDTQYF.

This clonotype has a handful of counts. V gene TRBV20-1 combines with J gene TRBJ2-5, with TRBD1 identical over 7 bases. V lost 0 bases and J lost 5; bases outside the gene matches: 9. This CDR3 region has 15 residues. CDR1 is DFQATT, CDR2 SNEGSKA, per germline (reference sequence). As DNA, the CDR3 is TGCAGTGCTAGAGATCTCGCGACAGGGAAGGAGACCCAGTACTTC. This gives the protein CSARDLATGKETQYF.

The genes are TRBV20-1 and TRBJ2-3; D is undetermined. Germline V CDR1 and CDR2: DFQATT, SNEGSKA (reference sequence). Trimming cost V 7 bases and J 5 bases, with 13 bases left between them. The CDR3 length is 12 residues. The CDR3 reads CSVSSQRDTQYF. In DNA, the CDR3 is TGCAGTGTAAGCTCCCAGAGAGATACGCAGTATTTT.

This clonotype was observed at least ten times. V and J are TRBV9 and TRBJ1-2; 11 bases align to TRBD1. The CDR3 totals 14 residues. Germline loops: CDR1 SGDLS, CDR2 YYNGEE. The V gene end was trimmed by 1 base and the J gene end by 8 bases; junction bases not matched to a gene: 4. DNA for the CDR3: TGTGCCAGCAGCGTACGGACAGGGGGCGGAGGCTACACCTTC. It specifies CASSVRTGGGGYTF.

This clonotype appeared a few times. CDR3 DNA sequence: TGTGCCAGCAGACCCGTGGCAGGGAAGGTCGGTGGCTACACCTTC. Translation: CASRPVAGKVGGYTF. V and J are TRBV6-1 and TRBJ1-2; perhaps TRBD1 as D (5 bases). This CDR3 has 15 residues. The V end was cut by 6 bases, the J end by 7 bases, with 21 bases between. The germline V gene encodes CDR1 MNHNS and CDR2 SASEGT.

This clonotype was counted a few times. The chain recombines TRBV10-3 with TRBJ1-1; D not certain. This CDR3 region has 17 residues. Germline assignment: CDR1 ENHRY and CDR2 SYGVKD. The germline V and J ends were trimmed by 0 bases and 3 bases, with 17 bases remaining between them. DNA of the CDR3: TGTGCCATCAGTGAGTCGACGTTATGGTGGGAGTACACTGAAGCTTTCTTT. Amino acid sequence: CAISESTLWWEYTEAFF.

This clonotype occurred many times. V gene TRBV13 combines with J gene TRBJ2-1; D perhaps matches TRBD2 (6 bases). Germline lookup yields CDR1 PRHDT and CDR2 FYEKMQ (reference sequence). This CDR3 has 15 amino acids. V lost 3 bases and J lost 4, with 13 bases in between. CDR3 in amino acids: CASSFKAGGYNEQFF. The DNA for the CDR3 is TGTGCCAGCAGCTTTAAAGCGGGCGGTTACAATGAGCAGTTCTTC.

The rearrangement uses TRBV20-1 and TRBJ2-1; 8 bases line up with TRBD2. Germline-derived CDR1 and CDR2 are DFQATT and SNEGSKA (reference sequence). The ends lost 3 bases at V and 2 bases at J; junction bases unmatched: 0. The CDR3 consists of 13 residues. The chain's CDR3 is CSARREAYNEQFF. CDR3 sequence (DNA): TGCAGTGCTAGGCGGGAGGCCTACAATGAGCAGTTCTTC.

The genes are TRBV25-1 and TRBJ2-7, with D perhaps being TRBD1 or TRBD2 (5 bases each). Germline V CDR1 and CDR2: MGHDK, SYGVNS. The CDR3 extends over 16 amino acids. Trimming removed 5 bases at V and 0 bases at J, with 17 bases between. As DNA, the CDR3 is TGTGCCAGCAGTCCCCTAGGACACGAGGGCTCCTACGAGCAGTACTTC. This sequence encodes CASSPLGHEGSYEQYF.